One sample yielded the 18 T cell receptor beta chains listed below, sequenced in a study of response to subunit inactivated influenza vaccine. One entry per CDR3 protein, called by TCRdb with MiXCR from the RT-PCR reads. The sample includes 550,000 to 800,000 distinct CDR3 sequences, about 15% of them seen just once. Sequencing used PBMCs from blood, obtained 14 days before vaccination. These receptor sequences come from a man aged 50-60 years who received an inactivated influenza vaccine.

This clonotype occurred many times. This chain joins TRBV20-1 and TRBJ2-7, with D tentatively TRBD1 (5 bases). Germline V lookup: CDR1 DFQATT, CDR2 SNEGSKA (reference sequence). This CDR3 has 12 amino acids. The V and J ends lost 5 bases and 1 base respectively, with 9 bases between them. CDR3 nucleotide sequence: TGCAGTGCTTATAGGGGTTCCTACGAGCAGTACTTC. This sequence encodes CSAYRGSYEQYF.

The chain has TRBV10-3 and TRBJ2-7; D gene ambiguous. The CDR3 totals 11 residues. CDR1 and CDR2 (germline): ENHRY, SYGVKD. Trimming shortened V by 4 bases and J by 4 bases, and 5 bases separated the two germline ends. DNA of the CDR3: TGTGCCATCAGTGCAGATTACGAGCAGTACTTC. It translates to CAISADYEQYF.

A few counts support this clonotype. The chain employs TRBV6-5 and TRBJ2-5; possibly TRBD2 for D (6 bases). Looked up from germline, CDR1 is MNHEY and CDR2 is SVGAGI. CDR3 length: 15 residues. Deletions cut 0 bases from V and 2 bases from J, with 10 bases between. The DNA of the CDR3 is TGTGCCAGCAGTTACTCGGCAGGGAGGCAAGAGACCCAGTACTTC. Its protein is CASSYSAGRQETQYF.

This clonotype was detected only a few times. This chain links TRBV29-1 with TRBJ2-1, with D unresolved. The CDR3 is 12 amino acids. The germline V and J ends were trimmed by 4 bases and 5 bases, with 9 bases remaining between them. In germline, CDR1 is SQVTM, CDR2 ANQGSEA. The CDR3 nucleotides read TGCAGCGTTGTAGGGCAGAACAATGAGCAGTTCTTC. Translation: CSVVGQNNEQFF.

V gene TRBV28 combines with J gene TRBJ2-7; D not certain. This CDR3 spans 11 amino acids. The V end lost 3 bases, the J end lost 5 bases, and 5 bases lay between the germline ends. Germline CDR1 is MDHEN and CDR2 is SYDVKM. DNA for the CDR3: TGTGCCAGCAGTTTCTCTGACGAGCAGTACTTC. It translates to CASSFSDEQYF.

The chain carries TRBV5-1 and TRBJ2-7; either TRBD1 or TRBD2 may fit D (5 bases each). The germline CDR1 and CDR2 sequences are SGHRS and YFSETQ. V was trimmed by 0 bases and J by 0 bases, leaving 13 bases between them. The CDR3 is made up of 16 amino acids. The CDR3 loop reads CASSLVDRGPSYEQYF. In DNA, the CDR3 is TGCGCCAGCAGCTTGGTGGACCGGGGCCCCTCCTACGAGCAGTACTTC.

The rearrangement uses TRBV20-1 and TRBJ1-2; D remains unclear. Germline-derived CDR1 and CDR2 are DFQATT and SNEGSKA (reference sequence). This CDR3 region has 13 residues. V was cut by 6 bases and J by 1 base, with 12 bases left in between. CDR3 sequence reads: CSAPQPNNYGYTF. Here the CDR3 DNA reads TGCAGTGCCCCGCAGCCTAATAACTATGGCTACACCTTC.

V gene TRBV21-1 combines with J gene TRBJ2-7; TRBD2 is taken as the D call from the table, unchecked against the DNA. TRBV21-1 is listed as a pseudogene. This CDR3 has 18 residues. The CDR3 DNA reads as TGTGCCAGCAGCAAAGTTGGACAAGTACTAGCGGGGTGTTACGAGCAGTACTTC. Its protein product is CASSKVGQVLAGCYEQYF.

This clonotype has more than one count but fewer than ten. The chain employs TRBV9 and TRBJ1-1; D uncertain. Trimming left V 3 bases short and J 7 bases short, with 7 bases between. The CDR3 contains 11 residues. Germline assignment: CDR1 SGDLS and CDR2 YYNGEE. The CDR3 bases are TGTGCCAGCAGCGCAGATTATGAAGCTTTCTTT. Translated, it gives CASSADYEAFF.

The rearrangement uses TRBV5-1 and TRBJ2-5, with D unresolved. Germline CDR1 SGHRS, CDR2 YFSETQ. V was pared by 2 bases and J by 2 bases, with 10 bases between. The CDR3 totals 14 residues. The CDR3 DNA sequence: TGCGCCAGCAGCTTCTTGGCGTCTCAAGAGACCCAGTACTTC. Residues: CASSFLASQETQYF.

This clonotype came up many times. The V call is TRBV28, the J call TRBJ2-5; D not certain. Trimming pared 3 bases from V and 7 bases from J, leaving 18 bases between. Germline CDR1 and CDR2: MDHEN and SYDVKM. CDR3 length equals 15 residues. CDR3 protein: CASSFSDRAYGTQYF. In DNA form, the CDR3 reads TGTGCCAGCAGTTTCAGTGATCGGGCCTATGGGACCCAGTACTTC.

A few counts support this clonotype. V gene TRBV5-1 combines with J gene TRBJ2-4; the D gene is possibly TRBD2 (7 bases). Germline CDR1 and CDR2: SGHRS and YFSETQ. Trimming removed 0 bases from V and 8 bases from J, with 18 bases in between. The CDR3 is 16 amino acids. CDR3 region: CASSLERGGGHHIQYF. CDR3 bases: TGCGCCAGCAGCTTGGAGAGGGGGGGCGGACATCACATTCAGTACTTC.

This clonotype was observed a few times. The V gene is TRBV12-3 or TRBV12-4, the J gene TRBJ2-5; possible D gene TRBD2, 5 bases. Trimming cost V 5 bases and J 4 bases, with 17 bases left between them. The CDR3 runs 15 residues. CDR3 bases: TGTGCCAGCAGTAACGCCCTCAAAGAGGGAGAGACCCAGTACTTC. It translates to CASSNALKEGETQYF.

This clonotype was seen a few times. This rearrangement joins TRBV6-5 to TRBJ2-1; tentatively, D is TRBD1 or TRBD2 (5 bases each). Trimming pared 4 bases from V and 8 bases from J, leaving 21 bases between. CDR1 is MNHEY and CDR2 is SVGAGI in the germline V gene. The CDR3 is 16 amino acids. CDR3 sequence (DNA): TGTGCCAGCAGTTCCTTTAGTAGGGGAGTTAAGGATGAGCAGTTCTTC. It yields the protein CASSSFSRGVKDEQFF.

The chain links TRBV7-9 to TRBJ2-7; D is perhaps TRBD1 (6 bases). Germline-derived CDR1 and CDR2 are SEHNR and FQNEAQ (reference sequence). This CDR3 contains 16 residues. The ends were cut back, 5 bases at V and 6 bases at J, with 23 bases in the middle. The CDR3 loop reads CASSPMAGTSIGEQYF. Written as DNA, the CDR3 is TGTGCCAGCAGCCCGATGGCCGGGACAAGTATCGGCGAGCAGTACTTC. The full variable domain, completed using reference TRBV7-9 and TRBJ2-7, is DTGVSQNPRHKITKRGQNVTFRCDPISEHNRLYWYRQTLGQGPEFLTYFQNEAQLEKSRLLSDRFSAERPKGSFSTLEIQRTEQGDSAMYLCASSPMAGTSIGEQYFGPGTRLTVT.

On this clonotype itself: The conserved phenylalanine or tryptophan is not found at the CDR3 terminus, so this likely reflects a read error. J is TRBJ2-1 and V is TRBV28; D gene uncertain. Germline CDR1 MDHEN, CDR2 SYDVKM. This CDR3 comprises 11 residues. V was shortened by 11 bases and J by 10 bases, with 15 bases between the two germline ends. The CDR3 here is CAVGGPHEQFL. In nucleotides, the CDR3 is TGTGCCGTAGGTGGGCCGCACGAGCAGTTCTTA.

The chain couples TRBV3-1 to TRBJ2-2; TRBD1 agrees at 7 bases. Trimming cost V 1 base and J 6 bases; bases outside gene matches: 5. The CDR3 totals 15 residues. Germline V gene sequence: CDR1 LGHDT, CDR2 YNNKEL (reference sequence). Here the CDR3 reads CASSQGRQGAGELFF. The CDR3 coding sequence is TGTGCCAGCAGCCAAGGGCGACAGGGCGCCGGGGAGCTGTTTTTT.

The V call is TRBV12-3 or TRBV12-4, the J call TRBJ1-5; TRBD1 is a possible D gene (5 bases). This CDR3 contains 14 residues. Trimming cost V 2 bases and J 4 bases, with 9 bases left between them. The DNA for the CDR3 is TGTGCCAGCAGTTTACAGACAGCTAATCAGCCCCAGCATTTT. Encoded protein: CASSLQTANQPQHF.